The clone carrying this T cell receptor beta chain was counted only a few times. The target antigen is unknown. V was pared by 3 bases and J by 0 bases, with 9 bases of the junction left unmatched. The CDR3 sequence is 17 residues long. Per germline, CDR1 MDHEN and CDR2 SYDVKM. These data are taken from a study of T cell repertoires in cytomegalovirus infection. As for the study in general: Carrying CMV and the relevant HLA type showed in public TCR beta signatures. Study conclusions and caveats: The cumulative frequency of public TCR beta families distinguished individuals who carried CMV together with the relevant HLA. HLA-C-restricted TCR beta clonotypes specific for CMV led the ex vivo response.

In TCRdb, the reads were re-called with MiXCR into one record per CDR3 protein. Of around 530,000 distinct CDR3 sequences listed, about 26% were seen once; the top ten hold approximately 13%. The TCR comes from a human donor in good health (CMV status not recorded). Some clones in this sample may be carry-over from other donors' samples. The chain is built from TRBV28 and TRBJ2-7; 9 bases map to TRBD2. The sequenced sample was PBMCs. The CDR3 bases are TGTGCCAGCAGTTTCTTGCGGGAGGGCCCCCTCTCCTACGAGCAGTACTTC. The encoded protein is CASSFLREGPLSYEQYF. Supplemented by reference TRBV28 and TRBJ2-7, the full variable domain reads DVKVTQSSRYLVKRTGEKVFLECVQDMDHENMFWYRQDPGLGLRLIYFSYDVKMKEKGDIPEGYSVSREKKERFSLILESASTNQTSMYLCASSFLREGPLSYEQYFGPGTRLTVT.